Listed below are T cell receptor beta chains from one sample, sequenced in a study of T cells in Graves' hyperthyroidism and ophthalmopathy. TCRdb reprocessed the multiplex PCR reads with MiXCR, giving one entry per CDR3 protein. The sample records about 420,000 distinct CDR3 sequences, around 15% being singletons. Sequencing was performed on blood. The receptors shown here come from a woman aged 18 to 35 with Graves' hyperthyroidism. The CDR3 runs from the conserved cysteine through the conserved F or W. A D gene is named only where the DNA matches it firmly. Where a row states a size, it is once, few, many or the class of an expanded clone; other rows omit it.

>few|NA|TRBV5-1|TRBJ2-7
TGCGCCAGCAGCCCTAGCGAGGACCAATCTTATTACTACGAGCAGTACTTC
CASSPSEDQSYYYEQYF
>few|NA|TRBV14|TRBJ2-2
TGTGCCAGCAGCCAAGTAAGGGGCTTCACCGGGGAGCTGTTTTTT
CASSQVRGFTGELFF
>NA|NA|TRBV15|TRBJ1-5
TGTGCCACCAGCATTGTGTATAATCAGCCCCAGCATTTT
CATSIVYNQPQHF
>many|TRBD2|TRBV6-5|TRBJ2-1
TGTGCCAGCAGTTACGGGCCCACGAGCGGGAGGGCCGTAGGCAATGAGCAGTTCTTC
CASSYGPTSGRAVGNEQFF
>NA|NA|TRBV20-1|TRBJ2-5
TGCAGTGCTAGAGTACCGGGTATACCCCGGGAGACCCAGTACTTC
CSARVPGIPRETQYF
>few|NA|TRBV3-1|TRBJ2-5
TGTGCCAGCAGCCAAGTGGCGGGCGGGGAGACCCAGTACTTC
CASSQVAGGETQYF
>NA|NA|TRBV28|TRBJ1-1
TGTGCCAGCAGTTTATCAGGGGAGGTTCCTGAAACTTTCTTT
CASSLSGEVPETFF
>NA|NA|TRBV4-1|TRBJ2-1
TGCGCCAGCAGCCGGCGGGATTCGAATGAGCAGTTCTTC
CASSRRDSNEQFF
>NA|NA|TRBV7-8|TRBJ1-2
TGTGCCAGCAGCCCGGGGGTGGTCTCTCGGAACTATGGCTACACCTTC
CASSPGVVSRNYGYTF
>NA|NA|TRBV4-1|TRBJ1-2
TGCGCCAGCAGCCAAGTTACAGGTCTTGGCTACACCTTC
CASSQVTGLGYTF
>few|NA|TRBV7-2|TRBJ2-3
TGTGCCAGCAGCTTATCGCGAATAGGTTTCGGGAGACACACAGATACGCAGTATTTT
CASSLSRIGFGRHTDTQYF
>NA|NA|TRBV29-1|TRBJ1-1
TGCAGCGTCGCGGACAGTGGGCTCACTGAAGCTTTCTTT
CSVADSGLTEAFF
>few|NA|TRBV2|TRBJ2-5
TGTGCCGGCAGTGAAGAGGGTGGTTTGGGGACCCAGTACTTC
CAGSEEGGLGTQYF
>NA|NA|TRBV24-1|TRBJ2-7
TGTGCCACCGGGGGAAGGCCGAGGAGCTCCTACGAGCAGTACTTC
CATGGRPRSSYEQYF
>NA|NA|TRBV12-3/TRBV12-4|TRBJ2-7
TGTGCCAGCAGCCCCGGAGGGGGGCTCGGAGAGCAGTACTTC
CASSPGGGLGEQYF
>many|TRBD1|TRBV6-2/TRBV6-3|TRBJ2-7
TGTGCCAGCGGACCGGGGACAGTTTACTCCTACGAGCAGTACTTC
CASGPGTVYSYEQYF
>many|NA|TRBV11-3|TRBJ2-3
TGTGCCAGCAGCTTACGGGAGTTAGATACGCAGTATTTT
CASSLRELDTQYF
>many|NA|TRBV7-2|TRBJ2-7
TGTGCCAGCAGCCTCGACAGAGGGGAAGTAAGGTCCTACGAGCAGTACTTC
CASSLDRGEVRSYEQYF
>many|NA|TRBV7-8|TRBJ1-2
TGTGCCAGCAGCCTAGGACAGCTCTATGGCTACACCTTC
CASSLGQLYGYTF
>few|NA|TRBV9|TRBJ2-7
TGTGCCAGCAGCTCTTCTCCGGGCCTGTCTCCCTACGAGCAGTACTTC
CASSSSPGLSPYEQYF
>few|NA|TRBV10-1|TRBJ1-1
TGCGCCAGCAGTGCTCAGAGTGCGAACACTGAAGCTTTCTTT
CASSAQSANTEAFF
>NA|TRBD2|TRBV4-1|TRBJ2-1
TGCGCCAGCAGGGGGACTAGCGGGATTTTTAGCAATGAGCAGTTCTTC
CASRGTSGIFSNEQFF
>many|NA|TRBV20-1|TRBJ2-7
TGCAGTGCTCCTGCTGTCGGCGGAGGATACGAGCAGTACTTC
CSAPAVGGGYEQYF
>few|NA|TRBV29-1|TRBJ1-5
TGCAGCGTTGGGGCCGGGACAAGCAATCAGCCCCAGCATTTT
CSVGAGTSNQPQHF
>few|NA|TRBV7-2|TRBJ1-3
TGTGCCAGCAGACCCCCAGGGTTCGGAAACACCATATATTTT
CASRPPGFGNTIYF
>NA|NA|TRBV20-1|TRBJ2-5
TGCAGTGCTACTAAACCCAGATACAGGGAAAGATTGGAGGAGACCCAGTACTTC
CSATKPRYRERLEETQYF
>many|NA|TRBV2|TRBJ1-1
TGTGCCAGCAGTCTGGACAGCCCCGAAGCTTTCTTT
CASSLDSPEAFF
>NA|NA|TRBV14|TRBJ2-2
TGTGCCAGCAGCCAAGGACGTGAGTTTCCGAACACCGGGGAGCTGTTTTTT
CASSQGREFPNTGELFF
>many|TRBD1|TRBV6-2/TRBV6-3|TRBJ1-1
TGTGCCAGCAGTTCGCAGGGGGCTGAAGCTTTCTTT
CASSSQGAEAFF
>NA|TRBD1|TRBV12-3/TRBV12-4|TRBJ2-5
TGTGCCAGCAAAAAACAGGGGGCCCAAGAGACCCAGTACTTC
CASKKQGAQETQYF
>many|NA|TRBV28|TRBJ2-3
TGTGCCAGCAGTTCCCCTGAAGGGGGGCCCCGCACAGATACGCAGTATTTT
CASSSPEGGPRTDTQYF
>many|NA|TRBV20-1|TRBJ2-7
TGCAGTGCTAGAGGCCGAATGGGGGCCCACTCCTACGAGCAGTACTTC
CSARGRMGAHSYEQYF
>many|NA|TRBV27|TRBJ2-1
TGTGCCAGCAGTTTTACAGGGCGGTACAATGAGCAGTTCTTC
CASSFTGRYNEQFF
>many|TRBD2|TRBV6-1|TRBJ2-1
TGTGCCAGCAGTGTGACTAGCGGGAGGTCGGCTGAGCAGTTCTTC
CASSVTSGRSAEQFF
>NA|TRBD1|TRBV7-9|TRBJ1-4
TGTGCCAGCAGCTTAGGTGTGATTGTGGCAGGGGGCGCAGGGAGTGAAAAACTGTTTTTT
CASSLGVIVAGGAGSEKLFF
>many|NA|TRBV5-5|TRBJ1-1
TGTGCCAGCAGCTCCATGTGGGCGAACACTGAAGCTTTCTTT
CASSSMWANTEAFF
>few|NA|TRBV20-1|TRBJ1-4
TGCAGTGCTAGGGGGTACGGTGAAAAACTGTTTTTT
CSARGYGEKLFF
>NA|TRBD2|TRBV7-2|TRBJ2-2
TGTGCCAGCAGCCTCAGAGGACTAGCGGGAGGCTCATGGACCGGGGAGCTGTTTTTT
CASSLRGLAGGSWTGELFF
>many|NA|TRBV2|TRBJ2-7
TGTGCCAGCAGTGATAAGGGGGGAGGGTCATCCTACGAGCAGTACTTC
CASSDKGGGSSYEQYF
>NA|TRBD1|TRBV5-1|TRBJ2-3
TGCGCCAGCAGCGCCGGACAGGGATCGGCCACAGATACGCAGTATTTT
CASSAGQGSATDTQYF
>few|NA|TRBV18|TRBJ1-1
TGTGCCAGCTCCCCCCTGGGGGGCGGGATGAACACTGAAGCTTTCTTT
CASSPLGGGMNTEAFF
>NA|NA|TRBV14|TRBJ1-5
TGTGCCAGCAGCCATCCGGGAAATCAGCCCCAGCATTTT
CASSHPGNQPQHF
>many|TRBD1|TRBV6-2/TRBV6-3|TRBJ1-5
TGTGCCAGCAGCCAAGGACAGGGCAATCAGCCCCAGCATTTT
CASSQGQGNQPQHF
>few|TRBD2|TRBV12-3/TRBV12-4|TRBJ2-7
TGTGCCAGCAGTTTAATGGGACTAGCGGGAAGAGGGGCGCGGGAGCAGTACTTC
CASSLMGLAGRGAREQYF
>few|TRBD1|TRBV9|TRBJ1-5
TGTGCCAGCTCGAGGACAGGGGGCGAGGGTCAGCCCCAGCATTTT
CASSRTGGEGQPQHF
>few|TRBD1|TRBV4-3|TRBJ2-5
TGCGCCAGCAGCCAAGAATCCAGGGGGTCAGAGACCCAGTACTTC
CASSQESRGSETQYF
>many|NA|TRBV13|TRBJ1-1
TGTGCCAGCAGCTCCCCACAGTATTCTGGGAACACTGAAGCTTTCTTT
CASSSPQYSGNTEAFF
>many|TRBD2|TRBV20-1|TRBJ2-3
TGCAGTGCTAGCGGGAGGGAGAGCACAGATACGCAGTATTTT
CSASGRESTDTQYF
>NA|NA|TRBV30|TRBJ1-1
TGTGCCTGGAGTGGGGACGGAGAAATCTGCGGAGCTTTCTTT
CAWSGDGEICGAFF
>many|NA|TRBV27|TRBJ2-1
TGTGCCAGCAGTTTAAGTAGGGGGACCTACGCTAGCTCCTACAATGAGCAGTTCTTC
CASSLSRGTYASSYNEQFF
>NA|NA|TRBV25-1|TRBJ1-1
TGTGCCAGCAACACTGAAGCTTTCTTT
CASNTEAFF
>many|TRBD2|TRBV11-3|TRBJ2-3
TGTGCCAGCAGCCGCGGGCTGGGGGGGAAAGATACGCAGTATTTT
CASSRGLGGKDTQYF
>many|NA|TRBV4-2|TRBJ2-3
TGTGCCAGCAGCGGTGACTATCAAAGCACAGATACGCAGTATTTT
CASSGDYQSTDTQYF
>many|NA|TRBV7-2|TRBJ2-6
TGTGCCAGCAGCTTAGCGGGAGGGGGGACTGGGGCCAACGTCCTGACTTTC
CASSLAGGGTGANVLTF
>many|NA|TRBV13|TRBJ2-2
TGTGCCAGCACATTTTTGATGTTGACCCCTTCAAACACCGGGGAGCTGTTTTTT
CASTFLMLTPSNTGELFF
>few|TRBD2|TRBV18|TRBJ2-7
TGTGCCAGCTCACCGCCGCCGGGGGGTAGCGGGAGTTACGAGCAGTACTTC
CASSPPPGGSGSYEQYF
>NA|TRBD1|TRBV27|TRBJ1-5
TGTGCCAGCAGACAAGGACAGGGCAGGAATCAGCCCCAGCATTTT
CASRQGQGRNQPQHF